What follows are 27 T cell receptor beta chains derived from one specimen sequenced in a study of T cell changes during pregnancy in multiple sclerosis. Measured with immunoSEQ multiplex PCR; TCRdb has only the in-frame clones, and not every one. The sample lists roughly 50,000 clones; 85% to 95% were seen once. The specimen was CD8+ T cells from peripheral blood mononuclear cells, collected in the third trimester of pregnancy. All receptors come from a female donor with multiple sclerosis, enrolled in a pregnancy study.

This chain's CDR3 is CATSRDAMISSNQPQHF. Here the CDR3 DNA reads TGTGCCACCAGCAGAGATGCGATGATTAGTAGCAATCAGCCCCAGCATTTT. V gene TRBV15 combines with J gene TRBJ1-5; D ambiguous. Trimming removed 0 bases from V and 0 bases from J, with 12 bases in between. CDR3 size: 17 residues. Germline assignment: CDR1 LNHNV and CDR2 YYDKDF (reference sequence).

This clone occurred once. The chain links TRBV7-9 to TRBJ2-3; TRBD2 might be the D (5 bases). Germline V gene sequence: CDR1 SEHNR, CDR2 FQNEAQ (reference sequence). Trimming stripped 4 bases from V and 7 bases from J, with 24 bases between. The CDR3 sequence is 17 residues long. For the CDR3, the DNA is TGTGCCAGCAGCTCTAGTCCACTAGTCGGCTGGGAGCATACGCAGTATTTT. It translates to CASSSSPLVGWEHTQYF.

V and J are TRBV28 and TRBJ2-2; TRBD2 aligns across 11 bases. Germline CDR1 and CDR2: MDHEN and SYDVKM. After removal of 5 bases from V and 3 bases from J, the junction contained 20 bases not matched to a gene. This CDR3 comprises 21 residues. The CDR3 reads CASSPRHKLAGAKRYTGELFF. The CDR3 bases are TGTGCCAGCAGTCCGCGACACAAACTAGCGGGAGCAAAGAGATACACCGGGGAGCTGTTTTTT.

The chain uses TRBV6-1 and TRBJ2-3; D not certain. The length of the CDR3 is 13 residues. Germline CDR1 is MNHNS and CDR2 is SASEGT. V gave up 1 base and J gave up 4 bases, with 6 bases separating them. The CDR3 is CASSEVAADTQYF. The CDR3 DNA follows: TGTGCCAGCAGTGAAGTGGCCGCAGATACGCAGTATTTT.

This clone appeared a single time. The genes are TRBV29-1 and TRBJ2-1, with 11 nucleotides matching TRBD2. The CDR3 is made up of 16 amino acids. Trimming cost V 5 bases and J 8 bases; bases outside gene matches: 14. Germline V lookup: CDR1 SQVTM, CDR2 ANQGSEA. The CDR3 coding sequence is TGCAGCGTTCTTACGACTAGCGGGATAGTCCCCCATGAGCAGTTCTTC. Its translation is CSVLTTSGIVPHEQFF.

The genes are TRBV16 and TRBJ2-7; 8 bases match TRBD1. Germline CDR1 and CDR2: KGHSY and FQNENV. V lost 3 bases, J lost 3 bases, and 10 bases stayed unmatched. CDR3 size: 16 residues. The CDR3 bases are TGTGCCAGCAGCCAGTTACTCACAGGGGGATACTACGAGCAGTACTTC. Translating it yields CASSQLLTGGYYEQYF.

The rearrangement joins TRBV15 to TRBJ2-4, with 16 positions matching TRBD2. V dropped 5 bases and J dropped 3; count of bases not matched to a gene: 7. This CDR3 comprises 18 residues. The germline V gene has CDR1 LNHNV and CDR2 YYDKDF (reference sequence). DNA for the CDR3: TGTGCCACCAGCGAGGGACTAGCGGGAGGGCGGGTCAAAAACATTCAGTACTTC. Translating it yields CATSEGLAGGRVKNIQYF.

The chain couples TRBV10-1 to TRBJ2-7; D possibly corresponds to TRBD1 (5 bases). CDR1 WNHNN and CDR2 SYGVQD come from the germline V gene (reference sequence). CDR3 size: 15 residues. V was trimmed by 3 bases and J by 2 bases, leaving 14 bases between them. The CDR3 region is CASSDGVGATYEQYF. The DNA of the CDR3 is TGCGCCAGCAGTGATGGCGTAGGGGCTACCTACGAGCAGTACTTC.

This chain links TRBV2 with TRBJ1-2, with 8 bases aligning to TRBD1. V was clipped by 10 bases and J by 7 bases; unmatched bases: 11. Germline V CDR1 and CDR2: SNHLY, FYNNEI. The CDR3 loop spans 13 amino acids. The CDR3 protein is CATKSQGAGGYTF. CDR3 sequence (DNA): TGTGCCACCAAAAGTCAGGGGGCGGGTGGCTACACCTTC.

The rearrangement uses TRBV21-1 and TRBJ2-3; TRBD1 reflects the table's D call only, with no check against the DNA. TRBV21-1 is a pseudogene. The CDR3 is 17 residues long. DNA for the CDR3: TGTGCCAGCAGCAAAGTTTTCTCCAGAATCGTCACAGATACGCAGTATTTT. This gives the protein CASSKVFSRIVTDTQYF.

CDR3 in DNA: TGCGCCAGCAGCCAAGAGGAGGTGCGGGAGGACACAGATACGCAGTATTTT. Amino acids: CASSQEEVREDTDTQYF. The rearrangement links TRBV4-1 to TRBJ2-3, with 8 bases identical to TRBD2. The V segment lost 0 bases and the J segment 2 bases; nucleotides outside the gene matches: 7. CDR3 length equals 17 residues. Looked up from germline, CDR1 is MGHRA and CDR2 is YSYEKL.

This clone appeared a single time. The chain combines TRBV28 with TRBJ2-7, with TRBD1 matching 9 bases. J gave up 0 bases and V 3 bases, and 18 bases lay outside the gene matches. The V gene's germline CDR1 is MDHEN and CDR2 SYDVKM. CDR3 length equals 20 residues. The CDR3 sequence: CASSFSSGTGSSYDSYEQYF. In DNA form, the CDR3 reads TGTGCCAGCAGTTTTTCGTCCGGGACAGGGAGTTCATACGACTCCTACGAGCAGTACTTC.

The chain carries TRBV19 and TRBJ2-7, with TRBD2 matching over 15 bases. CDR1 and CDR2 (germline): LNHDA, SQIVND (reference sequence). The CDR3 runs 24 residues. V trimming: 4 bases; J trimming: 0 bases; junction bases outside the gene matches: 25. This CDR3 reads CASSNPIDSYTGTSGRPSSYEQYF. The CDR3 nucleotides are TGTGCCAGTAGTAATCCGATCGACAGCTACACCGGGACTAGCGGGAGGCCAAGCTCCTACGAGCAGTACTTC.

The chain couples TRBV28 to TRBJ2-1; 7 nucleotides agree with TRBD1. The CDR3 is 15 amino acids. V shed 3 bases and J 4 bases; nucleotides not matched to a gene: 6. CDR1 and CDR2 from the germline V gene are MDHEN and SYDVKM. CDR3 sequence (DNA): TGTGCCAGCAGTTTCCGAGACAGGGAATACAATGAGCAGTTCTTC. Residues: CASSFRDREYNEQFF.

The gene calls are TRBV5-1 and TRBJ2-1, with TRBD1 matching over 7 bases. CDR1 and CDR2 (germline): SGHRS, YFSETQ. The V and J ends lost 3 bases and 11 bases, in that order; junction bases with no gene match: 17. This CDR3 has 16 amino acids. Here the CDR3 reads CASSSPPDRSFGQQFF. Written as DNA, the CDR3 is TGCGCCAGCAGCTCACCCCCGGACAGGAGCTTTGGGCAGCAGTTCTTC.

This chain joins TRBV30 and TRBJ2-7; D gene uncertain. Germline V CDR1 and CDR2: GTSNPN, SVGIG (reference sequence). V was pared by 0 bases and J by 1 base, with 7 bases between. CDR3 length: 13 amino acids. In DNA form, the CDR3 reads TGTGCCTGGAGTGTTGGCATGTCCTACGAGCAGTACTTC. Its translation is CAWSVGMSYEQYF.

The chain combines TRBV7-6 with TRBJ2-2, with 12 positions matching TRBD1. Trimming at V came to 3 bases and at J to 3 bases, leaving 11 bases not matched to a gene. In germline, CDR1 is SGHVS, CDR2 FNYEAQ. The CDR3 length is 19 residues. Here the CDR3 reads CASSFFPYWDRGHTGELFF. The CDR3 coding sequence is TGTGCCAGCAGCTTCTTCCCATATTGGGACAGGGGGCACACCGGGGAGCTGTTTTTT.

V gene TRBV29-1 combines with J gene TRBJ1-1; 8 bases fit TRBD1. The CDR3 consists of 12 residues. Germline V CDR1 and CDR2: SQVTM, ANQGSEA. The CDR3: CSSQGARGEAFF. CDR3 bases: TGCAGTTCTCAGGGGGCCAGGGGTGAAGCTTTCTTT.

The CDR3 spells CASSPRVSGNTIYF. Here the CDR3 DNA reads TGTGCCAGCTCACCGAGGGTGTCCGGAAACACCATATATTTT. The V call is TRBV18, the J call TRBJ1-3, with no clear D. Germline-derived CDR1 and CDR2 are KGHSH and LQKENI. Trimming left V 3 bases short and J 4 bases short, with 10 bases between. The CDR3 spans 14 residues.

This chain joins TRBV28 and TRBJ1-3; D gene uncertain. Trimming cost V 2 bases and J 0 bases, with 11 bases left between them. Germline CDR1 is MDHEN and CDR2 is SYDVKM. The CDR3 totals 16 residues. The CDR3 protein is CASSLRLGSSGNTIYF. Here the CDR3 DNA reads TGTGCCAGCAGTTTACGGCTAGGGAGCTCTGGAAACACCATATATTTT.

This rearrangement joins TRBV11-2 to TRBJ2-7, with 8 bases identical to TRBD2. This CDR3 spans 15 amino acids. Germline V CDR1 and CDR2: SGHAT, FQNNGV. Losses at the gene ends were 4 bases for V and 3 bases for J; bases not matched to a gene: 8. CDR3 sequence: CASSSAAGGGYEQYF. CDR3 nucleotides: TGTGCCAGCAGCTCCGCGGCGGGGGGTGGCTACGAGCAGTACTTC.

CDR3 sequence reads: CASSYSIADGGNEQFF. In nucleotides, the CDR3 is TGTGCCAGCAGTTACTCGATAGCGGACGGAGGGAATGAGCAGTTCTTC. This chain connects TRBV6-5 to TRBJ2-1; weak D call: TRBD2 (6 bases). Germline CDR1 MNHEY, CDR2 SVGAGI. The V and J ends lost 0 bases and 7 bases respectively, with 16 bases between them. CDR3 length equals 16 residues.

This clone was recorded once. The gene calls are TRBV14 and TRBJ2-7, with 11 bases fitting TRBD2. This CDR3 spans 19 amino acids. In germline, CDR1 is SGHDN, CDR2 FVKESK. V dropped 2 bases and J dropped 3; count of bases not matched to a gene: 15. CDR3 region: CASSQFGIAGGPEVYEQYF. In nucleotides, the CDR3 is TGTGCCAGCAGCCAATTCGGTATAGCGGGAGGGCCGGAGGTCTACGAGCAGTACTTC.

The V and J genes are TRBV11-2 and TRBJ2-2, with a tentative D call TRBD2 (5 bases). Germline CDR1 is SGHAT and CDR2 is FQNNGV. The CDR3 is 15 amino acids. V lost 1 base and J lost 6, with 12 bases in between. CDR3: CASSLVAQRAGELFF. The CDR3 DNA reads as TGTGCCAGCAGCTTAGTGGCCCAGAGGGCCGGGGAGCTGTTTTTT. The full variable domain, rest sourced from reference TRBV11-2 and TRBJ2-2, is EAGVAQSPRYKIIEKRQSVAFWCNPISGHATLYWYQQILGQGPKLLIQFQNNGVVDDSQLPKDRFSAERLKGVDSTLKIQPAKLEDSAVYLCASSLVAQRAGELFFGEGSRLTVL.

This chain links TRBV4-1 with TRBJ1-2; 7 bases align to TRBD1. Germline values: CDR1 MGHRA, CDR2 YSYEKL. V shed 4 bases, J shed 3 bases, and the junction held 11 bases outside the gene matches. This CDR3 has 16 residues. The CDR3: CASSPVATGRYYGYTF. The CDR3 DNA follows: TGCGCCAGCAGCCCCGTCGCGACAGGGAGGTACTATGGCTACACCTTC.

The chain uses TRBV29-1 and TRBJ1-2; 7 nucleotides match TRBD1. The length of the CDR3 is 15 residues. Germline V gene sequence: CDR1 SQVTM, CDR2 ANQGSEA. Trimming at V came to 3 bases and at J to 4 bases, leaving 11 bases not matched to a gene. CDR3: CSVDGRAGGVYGYTF. The CDR3 DNA reads TGCAGCGTTGACGGCAGGGCAGGGGGTGTCTATGGCTACACCTTC.

Only one count was recorded for this clone. Here the CDR3 reads CASSKRARTSSSYEQYF. The CDR3 bases are TGTGCCAGCAGCAAAAGGGCCCGGACTAGCAGCTCCTACGAGCAGTACTTC. The chain uses TRBV21-1 and TRBJ2-7; the D call of TRBD2 is as the table states it, not checked on the DNA. TRBV21-1 is a recognized pseudogene. The CDR3 is made up of 17 amino acids.